Sequencing of this T cell receptor beta chain was carried out in a study of blood T cell repertoires in COVID-19. Across the whole study: Samples of COVID-19 (acute and convalescent) were obtained from the United States, Italy and Spain. Sample material is recorded as cDNA or gDNA derived from T cells, B-cell-depleted T cells, or PBMCs.

Original methodology: Amplification of reference gene primers provided the estimated nucleated cell counts. Generated by immunoSEQ multiplex PCR, the TCRdb table keeps only in-frame clones and is missing some. Clone size and V and J calls were adopted from that table, with D and trimming inferred from the DNA. The sample lists 200,000 to 250,000 clones; nearly 90% were seen once. Participants spanned ages about 18 to 95 years and resided in about two dozen US areas. The V gene end was trimmed by 1 base and the J gene end by 4 bases; junction bases not matched to a gene: 6. Germline CDR1 reads SGHNT; CDR2 reads YYREEE (reference sequence). The length of the CDR3 is 16 residues.

The chain carries TRBV5-4 and TRBJ2-2; 8 bases match TRBD2. Sequenced: PBMCs or T cells enriched from blood (not recorded which). This receptor was taken from a man younger than 45 who had been exposed to COVID-19. For the CDR3, the DNA is TGTGCCAGCAGCTTGCCCGGGACTAGAGGCACCGGGGAGCTGTTTTTT. The encoded protein is CASSLPGTRGTGELFF.